This T cell receptor beta chain was retrieved from a study of identical twins. Whole-study findings and limits: Models came in too low on out-of-frame TCR alpha sharing in monozygotic twins. Out-of-frame alpha sequences shared by twins showed excess low generation probability. Twins' excess sharing was less marked for out-of-frame beta sequences.

This clonotype was detected only a few times. What it binds is not known. Deletions cut 3 bases from V and 8 bases from J, with 7 bases between. The CDR3 covers 11 residues. Template switching created a universal primer site, and the cDNA included unique molecular identifiers. TCRdb independently ran MiXCR on the 5' RACE reads; one entry per CDR3 protein. Found here are 350,000 to 450,000 distinct CDR3 sequences, approximately 18% of them singletons; the top ten hold 12%. The receptor was isolated from a man in his forties or fifties in good health. Specimen: naive T cells sorted from blood. The chain has TRBV12-3 or TRBV12-4 and TRBJ1-2; D is undetermined. DNA of the CDR3: TGTGCCAGCAGTTTTGGACTGGGCTACACCTTC. The encoded protein is CASSFGLGYTF.